Shown below are 12 T cell receptor beta chains from a single sample sequenced in a study of CD8 T cells in ankylosing spondylitis listed by TCRdb under 2017. The protocol used for the library was 5' RACE. The instrument given in TCRdb is Illumina HiSeq 2500. Using fastp at Q25 and MiXCR, TCRdb reprocessed the public reads and kept productive beta chains. For every CDR3 protein sequence, its rows merge into one entry that carries the most common genes and DNA. Here the sample has around 30,000 distinct CDR3 sequences; 7.2% occur a single time. The top ten constitute roughly 10% of the sample. The sample consisted of blood, either unsorted or a sorted T cell fraction (not recorded which). These receptors originate from a male donor with ankylosing spondylitis or in good health (not recorded which).

The table lists this clonotype with many counts. This chain joins TRBV28 and TRBJ1-5; D may be TRBD1 (5 bases). The CDR3 covers 14 residues. Germline CDR1 and CDR2: MDHEN and SYDVKM. V was pared by 5 bases and J by 9 bases, with 17 bases between. The CDR3 loop reads CASSPTGVYRPQHF. The CDR3 DNA reads as TGTGCCAGCAGTCCAACGGGGGTCTATCGGCCCCAGCATTTT.

V usage is TRBV7-9 and J usage is TRBJ2-1; TRBD2 matches at 10 bases. Germline CDR1 and CDR2: SEHNR and FQNEAQ (reference sequence). The CDR3 is 17 amino acids. The junction had 19 bases not matched to a gene; V was cut back by 11 bases and J by 6 bases. For the CDR3, the DNA is TGTGCCGCAATCAGAGCTAGCGGGAGTCCCCTCAGCAATGAGCAGTTCTTC. It yields the protein CAAIRASGSPLSNEQFF.

This clonotype is medium-sized within its sample. The V gene is TRBV5-1, the J gene TRBJ2-7, with D unresolved. The V and J ends lost 4 bases and 5 bases respectively, with 13 bases between them. The length of the CDR3 is 13 residues. Per germline, CDR1 SGHRS and CDR2 YFSETQ. As DNA, the CDR3 is TGCGCCAGCAGCCGACTCCCTTCCGACGAGCAGTACTTC. Translated, it gives CASSRLPSDEQYF.

This clonotype came up many times. The chain couples TRBV5-1 to TRBJ2-7; perhaps TRBD1 as D (6 bases). The CDR3 spans 16 residues. Per the germline V gene, CDR1 is SGHRS and CDR2 is YFSETQ. With 2 bases removed from V and 5 bases from J, the gap between germline ends came to 20 bases. In DNA form, the CDR3 reads TGCGCCAGCAGCTTCTGGCTGGGGCAGGGGAAGAACGAGCAGTACTTC. It is translated as CASSFWLGQGKNEQYF.

In its sample, this clonotype was seen many times. The rearrangement uses TRBV30 and TRBJ1-1; D is undetermined. Trimming left V 5 bases short and J 1 base short, with 11 bases between. Germline lookup yields CDR1 GTSNPN and CDR2 SVGIG (reference sequence). The CDR3 runs to 13 residues. The CDR3 nucleotides read TGTGCCTGGGGCGACACCCCGAACACTGAAGCTTTCTTT. It yields the protein CAWGDTPNTEAFF.

This clonotype occurred a few times. The V gene is TRBV25-1, the J gene TRBJ1-2; tentatively, D is TRBD1 (5 bases). The CDR3 covers 13 residues. Trimming removed 2 bases from V and 2 bases from J, with 6 bases in between. Germline V gives CDR1 MGHDK, CDR2 SYGVNS. CDR3 nucleotides: TGTGCCAGCAGTGAAGGGGGAAACTATGGCTACACCTTC. This sequence encodes CASSEGGNYGYTF.

This clonotype came up a few times. The chain links TRBV3-1 to TRBJ2-3; the D is unclear. This CDR3 region has 14 residues. V was trimmed by 1 base and J by 7 bases, leaving 12 bases between them. The germline V gene encodes CDR1 LGHDT and CDR2 YNNKEL (reference sequence). The CDR3 sequence: CASSQGSVVYTQYF. The CDR3 nucleotides read TGTGCCAGCAGCCAAGGTTCTGTGGTATATACGCAGTATTTT.

The sample holds many counts of this clonotype. Written as DNA, the CDR3 is TGTGCCAGCAGTCCGCAAGGGGTATCTGGGGCCAACGTCCTGACTTTC. The encoded protein is CASSPQGVSGANVLTF. J is TRBJ2-6 and V is TRBV27; D might be TRBD1 (5 bases). Trimming left V 5 bases short and J 1 base short, with 12 bases between. The CDR3 totals 16 residues. CDR1 and CDR2 (germline): MNHEY, SMNVEV (reference sequence).

This clonotype has ten or more counts. The rearrangement uses TRBV3-1 and TRBJ2-7; TRBD1 matches at 9 bases. This CDR3 spans 15 amino acids. V lost 4 bases and J lost 0; bases outside the gene matches: 4. Germline CDR1 and CDR2: LGHDT and YNNKEL (reference sequence). The CDR3 DNA is TGTGCCAGCAGCCGAGGGACAGGGTTCTCCTACGAGCAGTACTTC. The encoded protein is CASSRGTGFSYEQYF.

This clonotype was observed at least ten times. The chain couples TRBV10-3 to TRBJ2-1; weak D call: TRBD2 (5 bases). V was trimmed by 0 bases and J by 14 bases, leaving 14 bases between them. The V gene's germline CDR1 is ENHRY and CDR2 SYGVKD. This CDR3 has 13 amino acids. CDR3 region: CAISESLEGPEFF. DNA for the CDR3: TGTGCCATCAGTGAGTCGCTCGAGGGCCCGGAGTTCTTC.

The genes are TRBV11-2 and TRBJ2-1; 9 bases agree with TRBD1. The CDR3 totals 15 residues. CDR1 and CDR2 (germline): SGHAT, FQNNGV. The V and J ends lost 5 bases and 2 bases, in that order; junction bases with no gene match: 4. The CDR3 DNA reads as TGTGCCAGCAGCCCCGGACAGGGGCCCTACAATGAGCAGTTCTTC. This gives the protein CASSPGQGPYNEQFF.

The gene calls are TRBV7-6 and TRBJ2-7, with TRBD1 as a possible D gene (7 bases). The CDR3 runs to 15 residues. V lost 4 bases and J 2 bases, leaving 15 bases between the germline ends. Germline CDR1 reads SGHVS; CDR2 reads FNYEAQ. The CDR3 loop is CASSSRTGGAYEQYF. CDR3 coding DNA: TGTGCCAGCAGCTCCCGGACAGGAGGGGCCTACGAGCAGTACTTC.